This T cell receptor beta chain comes out of a study of low-dose radiotherapy and immunotherapy resistance in tumors. Overall study context: On an every-two-weeks schedule, patients received intravenous nivolumab 240 mg, along with ipilimumab 1 mg/kg every six weeks.

First-strand cDNA used TRAV- and TRBV-specific primers, covering alpha and beta chains. A roughly 20-cycle PCR with a constant-region primer and V-primer adapter amplified TCRs. TCRdb itself ran the reads through MiXCR, one entry per CDR3 protein. The data contain under 40,000 distinct CDR3 sequences, about 49% of them seen just once; the ten biggest clones take up roughly 5.7%. Time point of the sample: after trial treatment. Noted treatment: LDRT plus nivolumab, ipilimumab, low-dose cyclophosphamide and aspirin (RACIN trial). Donors were dosed with nivolumab and ipilimumab; they also received aspirin, low-dose cyclophosphamide and low-dose radiotherapy. The presence of advanced solid tumors lacking tumor-infiltrating lymphocytes characterized eligible patients. V lost 1 base to trimming and J lost 7 bases, with 14 bases between them. The germline V gene encodes CDR1 SGHDN and CDR2 FVKESK. The CDR3 is made up of 14 amino acids.

Sample: PBMCs, taken after low-dose radiotherapy plus immunotherapy. The chain links TRBV14 to TRBJ2-7, with unresolved D. The sequence derives from a male donor with gallbladder cancer. Here the CDR3 reads CASSQVARAGEQYF. CDR3 nucleotides: TGTGCCAGCAGCCAAGTAGCTAGGGCTGGGGAGCAGTACTTC.